This T cell receptor beta chain was documented in a study of T-cell memory formation after mild COVID-19. TCRdb called the 5' RACE reads again in MiXCR, with one record for every CDR3 protein. Here the sample spans roughly 450,000 distinct CDR3 sequences, more than 15% being singletons. There are 15 residues in the CDR3. V shed 1 base, J shed 5 bases, and the junction held 6 bases outside the gene matches. CDR1 is LGHNA, CDR2 YNFKEQ, per germline. This sequence originates from a man aged 18 to 29 who had mild COVID-19 (a few samples of this study predate the infection). Cell type and time point are not known. The chain couples TRBV4-2 to TRBJ1-1; TRBD1 matches 8 bases. The sequenced material came from PBMCs or a T cell subset sorted from them (not recorded which). The CDR3 sequence is CASSQVNTGGTEAFF. CDR3 coding DNA: TGTGCCAGCAGCCAAGTGAATACAGGGGGGACTGAAGCTTTCTTT.